The 18 T cell receptor beta chains below were found in one sample sequenced in a study of blood T cell repertoires in COVID-19. Only in-frame clones appear in the TCRdb table, and some are missing; sequencing was by immunoSEQ multiplex PCR. The sample lists over 65,000 clones; about four fifths were seen once. The sequencing input was peripheral blood. These receptors all stem from a woman aged 40 to 50 with active or convalescent COVID-19.

The rearrangement links TRBV29-1 to TRBJ2-3, with a weak D call TRBD1 (5 bases). The CDR3 is 12 residues long. With 4 bases removed from V and 7 bases from J, the gap between germline ends came to 12 bases. Per germline, CDR1 SQVTM and CDR2 ANQGSEA. The CDR3 region is CSVVVQGNTQYF. CDR3 nucleotides: TGCAGCGTTGTAGTTCAGGGCAATACGCAGTATTTT.

This clone was observed a few times. The chain carries TRBV19 and TRBJ1-5; 7 positions agree with TRBD1. The CDR3 runs 10 residues. Germline CDR1 reads LNHDA; CDR2 reads SQIVND (reference sequence). The CDR3 loop reads CATGSQPQHF. For the CDR3, the DNA is TGTGCGACAGGGAGTCAGCCCCAGCATTTT. The full variable domain, with the rest looked up from reference TRBV19 and TRBJ1-5, is DGGITQSPKYLFRKEGQNVTLSCEQNLNHDAMYWYRQDPGQGLRLIYYSQIVNDFQKGDIAEGYSVSREKKESFPLTVTSAQKNPTAFYLCATGSQPQHFGDGTRLSIL.

The chain combines TRBV10-3 with TRBJ2-2, with D possibly matching TRBD1 (5 bases). The ends were cut back, 7 bases at V and 0 bases at J, with 18 bases in the middle. CDR3 size: 17 residues. Germline lookup yields CDR1 ENHRY and CDR2 SYGVKD. For the CDR3, the DNA is TGTGCCATCACCCACACCTTCGACAGAACGAACACCGGGGAGCTGTTTTTT. Its translation is CAITHTFDRTNTGELFF.

In its sample, this clone was seen once. The V and J genes are TRBV7-2 and TRBJ2-5; 7 bases match TRBD2. The germline CDR1 and CDR2 sequences are SGHTA and FQGNSA. The CDR3 is made up of 15 amino acids. V trimming: 6 bases; J trimming: 2 bases; junction bases outside the gene matches: 9. CDR3 residues: CASSRGVGRQETQYF. As DNA, the CDR3 is TGTGCCAGCAGTCGGGGGGTGGGAAGGCAAGAGACCCAGTACTTC.

The chain uses TRBV28 and TRBJ1-6, with TRBD1 identical over 9 bases. The junction had 11 bases not matched to a gene; V was cut back by 5 bases and J by 6 bases. From germline, CDR1 is MDHEN and CDR2 SYDVKM. The CDR3 loop spans 17 amino acids. The CDR3: CASSLKRTGGGNSPLHF. The CDR3 DNA reads TGTGCCAGCAGTCTGAAGCGAACAGGGGGCGGTAATTCACCCCTCCACTTT.

The chain joins TRBV4-1 to TRBJ2-7, with 8 bases identical to TRBD1. The CDR3 is made up of 17 amino acids. Germline loops: CDR1 MGHRA, CDR2 YSYEKL. With V trimmed by 0 bases and J by 3 bases, 10 bases remained unmatched. The CDR3 protein is CASSQDWATGVNYEQYF. CDR3 nucleotides: TGCGCCAGCAGCCAAGATTGGGCGACAGGGGTTAACTACGAGCAGTACTTC.

The V gene is TRBV28, the J gene TRBJ1-1; D uncertain. CDR3 length equals 15 residues. CDR1 and CDR2 (germline): MDHEN, SYDVKM. Trimming left V 5 bases short and J 3 bases short, with 16 bases between. The DNA of the CDR3 is TGTGCCAGCAGTCCCCGAGGGAGAAGGGACACTGAAGCTTTCTTT. This sequence encodes CASSPRGRRDTEAFF.

This clone has a handful of counts. CDR3 bases: TGTGCCAGCAGCTCTACGGAGGGAGGCGCCTACGAGCAGTACTTC. This translates into CASSSTEGGAYEQYF. The gene calls are TRBV7-9 and TRBJ2-7; possibly TRBD2 for D (6 bases). CDR1 is SEHNR, CDR2 FQNEAQ, per germline (reference sequence). The CDR3 loop spans 15 amino acids. V was shortened by 4 bases and J by 2 bases, with 15 bases between the two germline ends.

The chain recombines TRBV15 with TRBJ1-2; D might be TRBD1 (5 bases). V lost 3 bases and J lost 7, with 9 bases in between. Germline V lookup: CDR1 LNHNV, CDR2 YYDKDF (reference sequence). The CDR3 is 12 amino acids. CDR3 nucleotides: TGTGCCACCAGCAGGTTCAGGGCTGGCTACACCTTC. Its protein product is CATSRFRAGYTF.

The V call is TRBV6-6, the J call TRBJ1-5; D remains ambiguous. The V end lost 0 bases, the J end lost 1 base, and 4 bases lay between the germline ends. CDR1 and CDR2 from the germline V gene are MNHNY and SVGAGI (reference sequence). This CDR3 is 14 amino acids long. CDR3 residues: CASSYSESNQPQHF. The CDR3 bases are TGTGCCAGCAGTTACTCGGAGAGCAATCAGCCCCAGCATTTT.

This chain uses TRBV16 with TRBJ1-2; the match to TRBD1 covers 8 bases. Germline CDR1 KGHSY, CDR2 FQNENV. This CDR3 region has 13 residues. V was pared by 2 bases and J by 8 bases, with 4 bases of the junction left unmatched. CDR3 sequence reads: CASSQGTGGGYTF. Here the CDR3 DNA reads TGTGCCAGCAGCCAAGGGACAGGCGGAGGCTACACCTTC.

This chain uses TRBV3-1 (or the pseudogene TRBV3-2) with TRBJ2-5; a possible D gene is TRBD2 (5 bases). Germline V gives CDR1 LGHDT, CDR2 YNNKEL (reference sequence). The CDR3 length is 9 residues. V was shortened by 10 bases and J by 7 bases, with 7 bases between the two germline ends. CDR3 residues: CATGGTQYF. CDR3 DNA sequence: TGTGCCACCGGAGGGACCCAGTACTTC.

This clone was seen a single time. The chain uses TRBV29-1 and TRBJ2-7; TRBD1 might be the D (6 bases). V gave up 4 bases and J gave up 1 base, with 14 bases separating them. CDR1 and CDR2 (germline): SQVTM, ANQGSEA. This CDR3 is built from 14 residues. CDR3 loop: CSVGAGTSSYEQYF. CDR3 bases: TGCAGCGTTGGGGCTGGGACATCGTCCTACGAGCAGTACTTC.

This rearrangement joins TRBV28 to TRBJ1-2, with 9 bases lining up with TRBD1. CDR1 is MDHEN and CDR2 is SYDVKM in the germline V gene. CDR3 length: 13 amino acids. The trim removed 6 bases at V and 6 bases at J, leaving 5 bases unmatched. The CDR3 bases are TGTGCCAGCAGGAATACAGGGGGCCATGGCTACACCTTC. Amino acid sequence: CASRNTGGHGYTF.

This sequence joins TRBV29-1 and TRBJ1-2; the match to TRBD1 covers 7 bases. After removal of 7 bases from V and 4 bases from J, the junction contained 6 bases not matched to a gene. The CDR3 is 12 residues long. Per the germline V gene, CDR1 is SQVTM and CDR2 is ANQGSEA. The CDR3 protein is CSAGDSGYGYTF. The CDR3, as DNA: TGCAGCGCAGGGGACAGCGGCTATGGCTACACCTTC.

This clone was counted a few times. The V call is TRBV19, the J call TRBJ2-6; D is possibly TRBD1 (7 bases). CDR1 is LNHDA and CDR2 is SQIVND in the germline V gene (reference sequence). The CDR3 extends over 17 amino acids. V was pared by 7 bases and J by 2 bases, with 18 bases between. CDR3 bases: TGTGCCAGTACTACATCCAGGGGGGTGGCTGGGGCCAACGTCCTGACTTTC. Encoded protein: CASTTSRGVAGANVLTF.

The V call is TRBV11-3, the J call TRBJ1-6; 8 positions match TRBD1. Trimming at V came to 1 base and at J to 7 bases, leaving 6 bases not matched to a gene. There are 16 residues in the CDR3. Germline assignment: CDR1 SGHNT and CDR2 YENEEA. CDR3 bases: TGTGCCAGCAGCTTAGGGCGACAGGGGCCGAATTCACCCCTCCACTTT. It is translated as CASSLGRQGPNSPLHF.

V and J are TRBV15 and TRBJ1-2; the D is unclear. V was cut by 4 bases and J by 2 bases, with 23 bases left in between. CDR1 LNHNV and CDR2 YYDKDF come from the germline V gene (reference sequence). There are 18 residues in the CDR3. The CDR3 is CATSKESPGSDLNYGYTF. CDR3 DNA sequence: TGTGCCACCAGCAAAGAATCGCCGGGGTCCGATCTAAACTATGGCTACACCTTC.